This T cell receptor beta chain emerged from a study of CD8 T cells in Susac syndrome. V was clipped by 1 base and J by 5 bases, with 18 bases between them. CDR3 length equals 16 residues. Germline V gene data show CDR1 as LGHDT and CDR2 as YNNKEL (reference sequence). Random hexamers primed reverse transcription of 0.5 to 1 ug RNA. TCRdb processed the immunoSEQ multiplex PCR reads anew with MiXCR; each CDR3 protein has one entry. The data show 180,000 or so distinct CDR3 sequences, 85% to 95% seen once. This rearrangement joins TRBV3-1 to TRBJ2-7; weak D call: TRBD2 (6 bases). This sequence originates from a human donor in good health. Sequenced: CD4+ T cells from PBMCs. CDR3 in amino acids: CASSQAPGGVGDEQYF. The CDR3 coding sequence is TGTGCCAGCAGCCAAGCACCCGGCGGGGTTGGGGACGAGCAGTACTTC.